This paragraph covers one T cell receptor (beta chain) sequence. This sample is part of a study of blood T cell repertoires in COVID-19. The overall study: The samples span acute and convalescent COVID-19 from the United States, Italy and Spain.

The authors' processing: How many nucleated cells were present was estimated from reference gene primer amplification. The protocol was immunoSEQ multiplex PCR, while the TCRdb copy is restricted to in-frame clones and leaves out a portion. V and J calls and clone size follow that table, whereas D and trimming were derived from the DNA. The profile shows roughly 250,000 clones, about 80% of them singletons. The ends lost 2 bases at V and 1 base at J; junction bases unmatched: 11. CDR1 is KGHSH and CDR2 is LQKENI in the germline V gene. CDR3 length: 18 residues. Sequenced material: peripheral blood. The rearrangement links TRBV18 to TRBJ1-1; 9 bases are a match to TRBD1. This receptor was identified in a woman older than 75 with acute or convalescent COVID-19. This chain's CDR3 is CASSPAGQGYGANTEAFF. Written as DNA, the CDR3 is TGTGCCAGCTCACCAGCGGGACAGGGTTATGGTGCGAACACTGAAGCTTTCTTT.